The 2 T cell receptor beta chains listed next were all sequenced from one sample in a study of T cells after yellow fever vaccination. TCRdb re-called the 5' RACE reads with MiXCR, one entry per CDR3 protein. The sample has some 560,000 distinct CDR3 sequences; 17% are singletons. The source material was PBMCs, sampled about 5 days after the first yellow fever vaccination. The receptors derive from a young man who received the YFV17D yellow fever vaccine.

This clonotype has more than one count but fewer than ten. The chain combines TRBV7-9 with TRBJ2-1, with no clear D. V gave up 4 bases and J gave up 0 bases, with 13 bases separating them. The germline V gene has CDR1 SEHNR and CDR2 FQNEAQ (reference sequence). The CDR3 runs 16 residues. The CDR3 loop is CASSSPRLYSYNEQFF. The CDR3 DNA sequence: TGTGCCAGCAGCTCACCCAGGTTATACTCCTACAATGAGCAGTTCTTC.

The rearrangement links TRBV6-4 to TRBJ1-4; D is perhaps TRBD1 (5 bases). This CDR3 is built from 13 residues. V was trimmed by 2 bases and J by 12 bases, leaving 13 bases between them. From germline, CDR1 is MRHNA and CDR2 SNTAGT. The CDR3 is CASSDGQGGQLFF. CDR3 nucleotide sequence: TGTGCCAGCAGTGACGGGCAGGGAGGGCAACTGTTTTTT.